This is a list of T cell receptor beta chains from one sample in a study of patients and donors after allogeneic stem cell transplantation. TCRdb redid the calling of the RT-PCR reads with MiXCR, one entry per CDR3 protein. The profile shows 150,000 to 250,000 distinct CDR3 sequences, less than 45% of them singletons. Sequenced input: blood, either unsorted or a sorted T cell fraction (not recorded which). Every receptor here comes from a human donor who was either an allogeneic HSCT recipient or a stem cell or donor lymphocyte infusion donor (not recorded which). It is not recorded whose cells these are; they may come from a transplant donor. Each CDR3 is given with its conserved first and last residue. D genes are given only for firm matches. A clone size is listed for some rows: how often the clone was seen (once, few, many), or a class if it is expanded.

clone_size	v_call	d_call	j_call	cdr3_aa	cdr3_nt
NA	TRBV6-2/TRBV6-3	NA	TRBJ1-1	CASSYRVSPNTEAFF	TGTGCCAGCAGTTATCGGGTCAGCCCGAACACTGAAGCTTTCTTT
few	TRBV4-3	NA	TRBJ2-1	CASSQGLGGADEQFF	TGCGCCAGCAGCCAAGGACTAGGGGGGGCGGATGAGCAGTTCTTC
few	TRBV30	TRBD1	TRBJ1-2	CAWSAPGTGPYYGYTF	TGTGCCTGGAGTGCACCAGGGACAGGGCCGTACTATGGCTACACCTTC
NA	TRBV4-2	TRBD2	TRBJ2-7	CASSPGLADTYEQYF	TGTGCCAGCAGCCCAGGACTAGCGGACACCTACGAGCAGTACTTC
few	TRBV5-6	NA	TRBJ1-1	CASSLVLPGAGTEAFF	TGTGCCAGCAGCTTGGTCCTCCCGGGGGCGGGGACTGAAGCTTTCTTT
NA	TRBV7-9	NA	TRBJ2-3	CASSLNGPDTQYF	TGTGCCAGCAGCTTAAATGGTCCAGATACGCAGTATTTT
NA	TRBV12-3/TRBV12-4	NA	TRBJ2-1	CASSTSYNEQFF	TGTGCCAGCAGTACATCCTACAATGAGCAGTTCTTC
NA	TRBV6-8	TRBD2	TRBJ2-1	CASSYPPSSGRFYEQFF	TGTGCCAGCAGTTACCCCCCCTCTAGCGGGAGATTCTATGAGCAGTTCTTC
NA	TRBV27	NA	TRBJ1-3	CASSPGLVSGNTIYF	TGTGCCAGCAGTCCGGGACTTGTCTCTGGAAACACCATATATTTT
NA	TRBV4-3	TRBD1	TRBJ1-6	CASSQDMGQGFSYNSPLHF	TGCGCCAGCAGCCAAGATATGGGACAGGGGTTCTCCTATAATTCACCCCTCCACTTT
NA	TRBV27	NA	TRBJ1-5	CASSASIGQPQHF	TGTGCCAGCAGTGCCTCAATCGGACAGCCCCAGCATTTT
few	TRBV28	TRBD1	TRBJ1-5	CASSFPGQGNQPQHF	TGTGCCAGCAGTTTCCCCGGACAGGGCAATCAGCCCCAGCATTTT
few	TRBV6-2/TRBV6-3	TRBD2	TRBJ2-7	CASGLAGVYEQYF	TGTGCCAGCGGACTAGCGGGGGTCTACGAGCAGTACTTC
NA	TRBV6-6	TRBD1	TRBJ1-1	CASRPPPRTGHDEAFF	TGTGCCAGCAGACCCCCCCCGAGGACAGGTCACGATGAAGCTTTCTTT
few	TRBV11-2	NA	TRBJ1-1	CASSSGNEAFF	TGTGCCAGCAGCTCGGGAAATGAAGCTTTCTTT
few	TRBV5-5	NA	TRBJ1-2	CASSLPGAKYGYTF	TGTGCCAGCAGCTTGCCGGGCGCGAAGTATGGCTACACCTTC
NA	TRBV27	NA	TRBJ2-7	CASSLLGRYEQYF	TGTGCCAGCAGTTTATTAGGTCGTTACGAGCAGTACTTC
NA	TRBV12-3/TRBV12-4	NA	TRBJ2-5	CASSLELGASETQYF	TGTGCCAGCAGTTTAGAACTTGGGGCGAGCGAGACCCAGTACTTC
NA	TRBV12-3/TRBV12-4	NA	TRBJ2-7	CASSPGRGSYEQYF	TGTGCCAGCAGCCCTGGAAGGGGCTCCTACGAGCAGTACTTC
many	TRBV7-9	NA	TRBJ2-7	CASSFSYEQYF	TGTGCCAGCAGTTTCTCCTACGAGCAGTACTTC
NA	TRBV3-1	TRBD2	TRBJ2-1	CASSQEGLAGVYNEQFF	TGTGCCAGCAGCCAAGAGGGACTAGCGGGAGTATACAATGAGCAGTTCTTC
once	TRBV29-1	NA	TRBJ2-3	CSLAETDTQYF	TGCAGCTTGGCGGAGACAGATACGCAGTATTTT
NA	TRBV12-3/TRBV12-4	TRBD1	TRBJ1-5	CAGGQDYQPQHF	TGTGCCGGCGGACAGGATTATCAGCCCCAGCATTTT
few	TRBV20-1	TRBD2	TRBJ2-7	CSARRLAGYEQYF	TGCAGTGCTCGACGGCTAGCGGGCTACGAGCAGTACTTC
NA	TRBV20-1	NA	TRBJ1-5	CSVRKGPNQPQHF	TGCAGTGTCAGGAAGGGCCCTAATCAGCCCCAGCATTTT
NA	TRBV27	NA	TRBJ1-1	CASNGARASNTEAFF	TGTGCCAGCAATGGCGCCAGGGCATCGAACACTGAAGCTTTCTTT
NA	TRBV6-6	NA	TRBJ1-2	CASSYHGEGYTF	TGTGCCAGCAGTTACCATGGGGAAGGCTACACCTTC
few	TRBV30	NA	TRBJ2-3	CAGSPTGVTDTQYF	TGTGCCGGAAGTCCAACGGGAGTCACAGATACGCAGTATTTT
NA	TRBV27	TRBD2	TRBJ2-1	CASSLGGRATEQFF	TGTGCCAGCAGTTTGGGCGGGAGGGCCACTGAGCAGTTCTTC
NA	TRBV24-1	NA	TRBJ2-7	CATSGGNEQYF	TGTGCCACCAGTGGGGGAAACGAGCAGTACTTC
few	TRBV4-3	NA	TRBJ2-7	CASSQDITYEQYF	TGCGCCAGCAGCCAAGATATAACCTACGAGCAGTACTTC
NA	TRBV27	NA	TRBJ2-7	CASSVTGNEQYF	TGTGCCAGCAGTGTCACAGGGAATGAGCAGTACTTC
NA	TRBV12-3/TRBV12-4	TRBD1	TRBJ2-5	CASSLQGALRETQYF	TGTGCCAGCAGTTTACAGGGGGCGCTTCGAGAGACCCAGTACTTC
NA	TRBV20-1	TRBD1	TRBJ2-7	CSAAGRDRGPYEQYF	TGCAGTGCCGCGGGCCGTGACAGGGGGCCCTACGAGCAGTACTTC
few	TRBV27	TRBD1	TRBJ1-2	CASSLSWTGPGYGYTF	TGTGCCAGCAGTTTATCCTGGACAGGGCCTGGCTATGGCTACACCTTC
few	TRBV5-1	TRBD1	TRBJ1-2	CASSPRDRVYVDYGYTF	TGCGCCAGCAGCCCCCGGGACAGGGTGTATGTCGACTATGGCTACACCTTC
few	TRBV7-9	NA	TRBJ2-1	CASSPPLGEDEQFF	TGTGCCAGCAGCCCCCCTTTAGGGGAAGATGAGCAGTTCTTC
NA	TRBV7-9	NA	TRBJ2-5	CASSLRDKETQYF	TGTGCCAGCAGCTTAAGGGACAAAGAGACCCAGTACTTC
few	TRBV2	TRBD1	TRBJ1-2	CASDRDSDYGYTF	TGTGCCAGCGACCGGGACAGCGATTATGGCTACACCTTC
NA	TRBV15	NA	TRBJ2-3	CATRGPYAADTQYF	TGTGCCACCCGAGGCCCCTACGCCGCAGATACGCAGTATTTT
few	TRBV12-3/TRBV12-4	NA	TRBJ1-1	CASRRSSAPEAFF	TGTGCCAGCAGGCGAAGCTCTGCGCCTGAAGCTTTCTTT
few	TRBV5-8	TRBD1	TRBJ1-1	CASRLTGGAYHAEAFF	TGTGCCAGCAGATTGACAGGGGGCGCATACCACGCTGAAGCTTTCTTT
once	TRBV2	NA	TRBJ2-6	CASIGSGANVLTF	TGTGCCAGCATCGGATCTGGGGCCAACGTCCTGACTTTC
few	TRBV27	TRBD2	TRBJ2-1	CASRLAGGNEQFF	TGTGCCAGCAGACTAGCGGGAGGCAATGAGCAGTTCTTC
few	TRBV6-2/TRBV6-3	NA	TRBJ2-1	CASSSPEPSYNEQFF	TGTGCCAGCAGTTCGCCGGAACCCTCCTACAATGAGCAGTTCTTC
NA	TRBV20-1	NA	TRBJ2-4	CSALRAKNIQYF	TGCAGTGCGCTGAGAGCCAAAAACATTCAGTACTTC
few	TRBV6-6	TRBD1	TRBJ1-2	CATTRTGLYNYGYTF	TGTGCCACAACCCGGACAGGACTTTATAACTATGGCTACACCTTC
few	TRBV12-3/TRBV12-4	NA	TRBJ1-2	CASSVGQGSTF	NA
few	TRBV29-1	NA	TRBJ1-1	CSPLRNTEAFF	TGCAGCCCCCTCAGGAACACTGAAGCTTTCTTT
once	TRBV29-1	NA	TRBJ2-1	CSVERGPNEQFF	TGCAGCGTTGAGCGGGGCCCGAATGAGCAGTTCTTC
few	TRBV18	NA	TRBJ1-2	CASSPPSYSLLESYTF	TGTGCCAGCTCACCACCATCATATAGTCTTCTCGAAAGCTACACCTTC